These T cell receptor beta chains were read from a single sample in a study of blood T cell repertoires in COVID-19. Sequencing used immunoSEQ multiplex PCR; TCRdb keeps in-frame clones, though not all of them. Of about 190,000 clones detected, 86% appear once; the ten largest clones hold 2.5% to 3%. The sample was peripheral blood. Receptor source: a woman in her thirties with active or convalescent COVID-19. CDR3s include the opening cysteine and the closing phenylalanine or tryptophan. The D gene is left open where the match is weak. Where a row states a size, it is once, few, many or the class of an expanded clone; other rows omit it.

length	V	J	D	size	DNA	CDR3
15	TRBV24-1	TRBJ2-1	NA	NA	TGTGCCACCAGTGAAACCGGGAGTCAGACCAATGAGCAGTTCTTC	CATSETGSQTNEQFF
12	TRBV19	TRBJ2-5	NA	NA	TGTGCCAGTAGGGGGGGTGGCGAGACCCAGTACTTC	CASRGGGETQYF
15	TRBV7-9	TRBJ2-1	NA	NA	TGTGCCAGCAGCTTAACTAGAAGTATGTACAATGAGCAGTTCTTC	CASSLTRSMYNEQFF
14	TRBV5-1	TRBJ2-7	NA	few	TGCGCCAGCAGCTTCCTGGACTGGGGTCACGAGCAGTACTTC	CASSFLDWGHEQYF
16	TRBV5-6	TRBJ1-3	NA	NA	TGTGCCAGCAGCTTGGATGTGGGGAGGATTGGAAACACCATATATTTT	CASSLDVGRIGNTIYF
14	TRBV7-9	TRBJ1-1	TRBD1	once	TGTGCCAGCAGCTTAGCAGGTTCAGGGACAGGCGCTTTCTTT	CASSLAGSGTGAFF
14	TRBV4-2	TRBJ2-1	TRBD2	NA	TGTGCCAGCAGGGGACTAGCGGAATACAATGAGCAGTTCTTC	CASRGLAEYNEQFF
16	TRBV2	TRBJ2-1	TRBD2	NA	TGTGCCAGCAGTGATCGGGCTAGCGGGGGGTTAGATGAGCAGTTCTTC	CASSDRASGGLDEQFF
13	TRBV6-5	TRBJ2-1	NA	NA	TGTGCCAGCAGTTTTACAGGGTTGGATGAGCAGTTCTTC	CASSFTGLDEQFF
16	TRBV7-2	TRBJ1-3	TRBD1	NA	TGTGCCAGCAGCCCGCCGGGACAGGGGGTATCCGGCACCATATATTTT	CASSPPGQGVSGTIYF